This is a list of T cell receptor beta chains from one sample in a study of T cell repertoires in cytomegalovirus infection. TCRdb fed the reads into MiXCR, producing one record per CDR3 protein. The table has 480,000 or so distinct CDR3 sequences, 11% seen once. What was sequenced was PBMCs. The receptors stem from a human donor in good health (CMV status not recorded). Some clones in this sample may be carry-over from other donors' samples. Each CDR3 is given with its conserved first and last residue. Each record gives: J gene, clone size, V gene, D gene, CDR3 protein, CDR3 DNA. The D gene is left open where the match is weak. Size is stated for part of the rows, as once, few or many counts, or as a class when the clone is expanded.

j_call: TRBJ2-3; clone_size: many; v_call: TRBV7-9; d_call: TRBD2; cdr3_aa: CASSSPYSSGSADTQYF; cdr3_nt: TGTGCCAGCAGCTCCCCCTATTCGAGCGGGAGCGCAGATACGCAGTATTTT
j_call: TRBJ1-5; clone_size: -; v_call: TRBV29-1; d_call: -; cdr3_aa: CSVQLGDQPQHF; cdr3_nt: TGCAGCGTTCAGTTGGGGGACCAGCCCCAGCATTTT
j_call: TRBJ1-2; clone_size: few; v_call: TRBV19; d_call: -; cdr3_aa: CASSTRSGATGYTF; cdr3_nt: TGTGCCAGTAGTACCCGCTCGGGGGCGACAGGCTACACCTTC
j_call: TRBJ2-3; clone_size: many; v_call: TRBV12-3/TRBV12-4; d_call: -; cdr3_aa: CASSSSGDTQYF; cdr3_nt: TGTGCCAGCAGCAGTAGCGGCGATACGCAGTATTTT
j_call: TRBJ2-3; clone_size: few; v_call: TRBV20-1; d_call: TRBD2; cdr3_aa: CSARGIAGGTDTQYF; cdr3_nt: TGCAGTGCTAGAGGTATAGCGGGAGGAACAGATACGCAGTATTTT
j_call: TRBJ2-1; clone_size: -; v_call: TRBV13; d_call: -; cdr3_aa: CSSLEGEQFF; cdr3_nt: TGTAGCAGCTTAGAGGGCGAGCAGTTCTTC
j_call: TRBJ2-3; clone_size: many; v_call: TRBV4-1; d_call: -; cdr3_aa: CASSPGGNVNTQYF; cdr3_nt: TGCGCCAGCAGCCCAGGGGGGAACGTGAACACGCAGTATTTT
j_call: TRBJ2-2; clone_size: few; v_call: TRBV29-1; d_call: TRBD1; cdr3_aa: CSGRRGPGELFF; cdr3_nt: TGCAGCGGCCGTAGGGGGCCCGGGGAGCTGTTTTTT
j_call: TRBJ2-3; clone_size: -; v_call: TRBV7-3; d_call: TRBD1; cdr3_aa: CASSLLGGQGTDTQYF; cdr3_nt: TGTGCCAGCAGCTTATTGGGGGGACAGGGGACAGATACGCAGTATTTT
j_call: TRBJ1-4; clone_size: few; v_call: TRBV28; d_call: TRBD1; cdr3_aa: CASTLTGPNEKLFF; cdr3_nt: TGTGCCAGCACCCTGACAGGGCCTAATGAAAAACTGTTTTTT
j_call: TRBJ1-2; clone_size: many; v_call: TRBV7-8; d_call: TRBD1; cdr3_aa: CASSSTGGGYTF; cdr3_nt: TGTGCCAGCAGCTCCACAGGGGGGGGCTACACCTTC
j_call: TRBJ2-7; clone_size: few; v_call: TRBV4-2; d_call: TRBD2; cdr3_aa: CASSQDTSGSGYEQYF; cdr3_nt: TGTGCCAGCAGCCAAGACACTAGCGGGAGTGGATACGAGCAGTACTTC
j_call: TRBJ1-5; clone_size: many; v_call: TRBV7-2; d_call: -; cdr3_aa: CASSLRGGLSNQPQHF; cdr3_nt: TGTGCCAGCAGCTTGAGGGGCGGCTTAAGCAATCAGCCCCAGCATTTT
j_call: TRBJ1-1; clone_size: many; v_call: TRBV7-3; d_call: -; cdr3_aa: CASSLTPGPRNTEAFF; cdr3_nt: TGTGCCAGCAGCTTAACCCCGGGACCCCGGAACACTGAAGCTTTCTTT
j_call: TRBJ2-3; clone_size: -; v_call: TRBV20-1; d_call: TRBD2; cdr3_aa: CSATSLGGGSTDTQYF; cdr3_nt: TGCAGTGCTACCTCACTCGGGGGGGGGAGCACAGATACGCAGTATTTT
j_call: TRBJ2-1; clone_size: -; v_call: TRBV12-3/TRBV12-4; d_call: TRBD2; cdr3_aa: CASSRTRGRFF; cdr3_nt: TGTGCCAGCAGTCGGACTAGAGGTCGGTTCTTC
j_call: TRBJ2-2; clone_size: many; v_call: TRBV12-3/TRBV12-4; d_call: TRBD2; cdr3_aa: CASSRSGSTGELFF; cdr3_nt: TGTGCCAGCAGTCGTAGCGGGAGCACCGGGGAGCTGTTTTTT
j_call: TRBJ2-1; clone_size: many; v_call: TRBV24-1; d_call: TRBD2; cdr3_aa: CATSDRYLGLAGGFDEQFF; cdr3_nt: TGTGCCACCAGTGACCGCTACCTGGGACTAGCGGGAGGATTCGATGAGCAGTTCTTC
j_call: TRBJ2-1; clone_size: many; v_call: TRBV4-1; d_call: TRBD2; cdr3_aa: CASSQGSGEGHEQFF; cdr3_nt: TGCGCCAGCAGCCAAGGATCGGGGGAGGGCCATGAGCAGTTCTTC
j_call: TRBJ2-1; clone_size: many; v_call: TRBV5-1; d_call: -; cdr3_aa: CASSFGQGGNEQFF; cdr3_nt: TGCGCCAGCAGCTTTGGGCAGGGGGGCAATGAGCAGTTCTTC
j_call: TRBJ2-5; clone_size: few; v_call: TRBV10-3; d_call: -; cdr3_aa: CAISELSATQETQYF; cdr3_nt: TGTGCCATCAGTGAGCTGTCGGCTACCCAAGAGACCCAGTACTTC
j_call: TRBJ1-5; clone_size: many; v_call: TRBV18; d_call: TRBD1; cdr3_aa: CASSPGTGVVNQPQHF; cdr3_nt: TGTGCCAGCTCACCAGGGACAGGGGTGGTTAATCAGCCCCAGCATTTT
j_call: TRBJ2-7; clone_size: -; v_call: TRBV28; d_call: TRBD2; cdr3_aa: CASTRLAPTYEQYF; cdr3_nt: TGTGCCAGCACCCGACTAGCTCCAACCTACGAGCAGTACTTC
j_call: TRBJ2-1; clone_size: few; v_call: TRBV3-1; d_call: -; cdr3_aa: CASSQGPNPFF; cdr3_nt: TGTGCCAGCAGCCAAGGCCCAAACCCGTTCTTC
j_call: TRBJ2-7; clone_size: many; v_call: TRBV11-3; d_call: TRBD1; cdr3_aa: CASSKTGNGKYEQYF; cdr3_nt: TGTGCCAGCAGCAAGACAGGGAACGGGAAATACGAGCAGTACTTC
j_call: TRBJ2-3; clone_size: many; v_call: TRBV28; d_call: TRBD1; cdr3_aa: CASSPPGDRGPNF; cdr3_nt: TGTGCCAGCAGCCCTCCGGGGGACAGGGGGCCGAATTTT